This paragraph covers one TCR beta chain sequence. RNA was isolated and reverse transcribed to cDNA, the sequencing template. TCRdb keeps only in-frame clones here, not all; method: immunoSEQ multiplex PCR. The table shows 100,000 to 150,000 clones, with roughly 69% occurring only once. This sample was taken from a study of CD8+ T cells in alopecia areata. The CDR3 has 15 amino acids. The V gene's germline CDR1 is SGHRS and CDR2 YFSETQ. V lost 4 bases and J lost 6; bases outside the gene matches: 11. This receptor was obtained from a human donor in good health. The chain combines TRBV5-1 with TRBJ2-7; 9 nucleotides align to TRBD1. The sequencing input was CD4+ T cells sorted from blood. This chain's CDR3 is CASSPVGDREGEQYF. In DNA, the CDR3 is TGCGCCAGCAGCCCGGTCGGGGACAGGGAAGGCGAGCAGTACTTC.